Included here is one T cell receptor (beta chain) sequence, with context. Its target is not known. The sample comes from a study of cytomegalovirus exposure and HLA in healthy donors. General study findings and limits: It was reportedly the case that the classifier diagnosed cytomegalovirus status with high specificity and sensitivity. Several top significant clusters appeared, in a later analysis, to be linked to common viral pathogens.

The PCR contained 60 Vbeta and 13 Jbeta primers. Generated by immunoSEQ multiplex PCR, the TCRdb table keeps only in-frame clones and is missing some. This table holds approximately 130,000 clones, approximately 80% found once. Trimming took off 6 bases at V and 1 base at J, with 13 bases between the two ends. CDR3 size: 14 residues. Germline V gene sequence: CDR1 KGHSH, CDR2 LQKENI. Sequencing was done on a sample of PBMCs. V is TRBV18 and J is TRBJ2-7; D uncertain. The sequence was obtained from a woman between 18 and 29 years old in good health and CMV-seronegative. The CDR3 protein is CASSLHADSYEQYF. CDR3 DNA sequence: TGTGCCAGCTCCCTTCACGCGGATTCCTACGAGCAGTACTTC.